The TCR beta chain described here comes from a study of PD-1 blockade in classical Hodgkin lymphoma. The CDR3 spans 13 residues. V lost 6 bases, J lost 2 bases, and 9 bases lay in between. Looked up from germline, CDR1 is MNHNS and CDR2 is SASEGT. Clones were read by immunoSEQ multiplex PCR, and TCRdb kept only the in-frame ones, dropping some. This table holds tens of thousands of clones, more than 90% found once. This clone appeared a single time. Each patient relapsed following autologous stem cell transplantation, and prior brentuximab vedotin exposure differed. This material consisted of peripheral blood mononuclear cells (PBMCs), taken at baseline. This sequence joins TRBV6-1 and TRBJ2-3; no clear D gene. This receptor was identified in a human donor with classical Hodgkin lymphoma. This CDR3 is CASRPPSTDTQYF. The DNA of the CDR3 is TGTGCCAGCAGGCCCCCCTCCACAGATACGCAGTATTTT.